Presented here are 8 T cell receptor beta chains from one specimen sequenced in a study of graft-versus-host responses after intestinal transplantation. These receptors lack a known antigen. Profiled with immunoSEQ multiplex PCR; TCRdb holds only in-frame clones, not every one. The repertoire holds tens of thousands of clones, with roughly 90% as singletons. The material was unstimulated CD8+ T cells sorted from spleen or lymph node cells, obtained before intestinal transplant. The origin of the receptors is a human donor who received an intestinal transplant.

V usage is TRBV7-9 and J usage is TRBJ1-3; D is unresolved. The J call is doubtful: the DNA matches TRBJ2-2 better. CDR1 and CDR2 (germline): SEHNR, FQNEAQ (reference sequence). The CDR3 is 13 residues long. CDR3: CASSLRESGELFF. CDR3 in DNA: TGTGCCAGCAGCTTACGTGAATCCGGGGAGCTGTTTTTT.

V and J are TRBV27 and TRBJ2-7, with D perhaps TRBD1 (6 bases). Germline V CDR1 and CDR2: MNHEY, SMNVEV (reference sequence). The CDR3 has 16 residues. Trimming removed 0 bases from V and 2 bases from J, with 14 bases in between. The CDR3 region is CASSLSLRQATYEQYF. DNA of the CDR3: TGTGCCAGCAGTTTATCGTTGAGACAGGCGACCTACGAGCAGTACTTC.

V and J are TRBV6-5 and TRBJ2-1, with TRBD1 matching over 7 bases. Trimming at V came to 0 bases and at J to 8 bases, leaving 7 bases not matched to a gene. Germline CDR1 MNHEY, CDR2 SVGAGI. The CDR3 runs 15 residues. The CDR3 here is CASSYSGQLGDEQFF. CDR3 coding DNA: TGTGCCAGCAGTTACTCGGGACAGCTTGGGGATGAGCAGTTCTTC.

This chain joins TRBV7-2 and TRBJ1-1; D is possibly TRBD1 (5 bases). This CDR3 spans 13 amino acids. CDR1 and CDR2 from the germline V gene are SGHTA and FQGNSA. Trimming removed 4 bases from V and 5 bases from J, with 11 bases in between. The CDR3 protein is CASSSRRVTEAFF. The DNA of the CDR3 is TGTGCCAGCAGCTCACGCAGGGTGACTGAAGCTTTCTTT.

V is TRBV5-4 and J is TRBJ2-7; TRBD2 is a possible D gene (5 bases). V shed 2 bases and J shed 2 bases, with 11 bases lying between them. The CDR3 has 14 amino acids. Germline V gene data show CDR1 as SGHNT and CDR2 as YYREEE (reference sequence). As DNA, the CDR3 is TGTGCCAGCAGCTTAGATCGGGGAGCCTACGAGCAGTACTTC. This encodes CASSLDRGAYEQYF.

V and J are TRBV7-6 and TRBJ2-1, with D possibly matching TRBD2 (6 bases). This CDR3 region has 17 residues. V was cut by 5 bases and J by 2 bases, with 19 bases left in between. From germline, CDR1 is SGHVS and CDR2 FNYEAQ. CDR3 sequence reads: CASSPIREARTYNEQFF. For the CDR3, the DNA is TGTGCCAGCAGCCCCATAAGGGAGGCTCGGACCTACAATGAGCAGTTCTTC.

The chain uses TRBV6-6 and TRBJ2-1; TRBD1 aligns across 7 bases. The CDR3 has 15 amino acids. Trimming took 2 bases from V and 4 from J; bases not matched to a gene: 5. Germline values: CDR1 MNHNY, CDR2 SVGAGI (reference sequence). The CDR3 region has the DNA TGTGCCAGCAGTTACACAGGGGCTGGGTACAATGAGCAGTTCTTC. As protein: CASSYTGAGYNEQFF.

The chain links TRBV10-3 to TRBJ2-3; weak D call: TRBD2 (6 bases). The germline V gene encodes CDR1 ENHRY and CDR2 SYGVKD. Trimming shortened V by 7 bases and J by 2 bases, and 22 bases separated the two germline ends. CDR3 length: 17 residues. The CDR3 loop reads CAIKRPRSGESTDTQYF. The CDR3 bases are TGTGCCATCAAAAGGCCGAGGTCGGGAGAATCCACAGATACGCAGTATTTT.